Here is one T cell receptor (beta chain) with its context. Using immunoSEQ multiplex PCR, the repertoire was profiled, and TCRdb retains in-frame clones only, with some absent. The repertoire holds some 300,000 clones, with about nine tenths as singletons. V shed 5 bases and J 4 bases; nucleotides not matched to a gene: 9. Germline V gene sequence: CDR1 SGHVS, CDR2 FNYEAQ. The CDR3 runs 15 residues. The data stem from a study of blood T cell repertoires in COVID-19. The material sequenced was PBMCs or T cells enriched from blood (not recorded which). The gene calls are TRBV7-6 and TRBJ2-3; TRBD1 agrees at 7 bases. This TCR was recovered from a man younger than 40 who had recovered from COVID-19. DNA of the CDR3: TGTGCCAGCAGCCTCCTCGGGACAGCTCCAGATACGCAGTATTTT. It is translated as CASSLLGTAPDTQYF.